This entry is about one TCR beta chain. What it binds is not known. This sample is part of a study of regulatory T cells in long-lasting Graves disease. Overall study results and limits: TCR diversity in persistent Graves' patients was below that of newly diagnosed ones. Favored usage of TRBV28, TRBJ1-2 and TRBJ2-5 was recorded in persistent disease.

Trimming removed 0 bases at V and 5 bases at J, with 7 bases between. The V gene's germline CDR1 is MGHRA and CDR2 YSYEKL. The CDR3 loop spans 14 amino acids. Both iRepertoire HTBI primers and Arm-PCR of CDR3 regions were used to build the TCR beta libraries. Each CDR3 protein gets one entry after TCRdb re-called the multiplex PCR reads with MiXCR. The sample consists of about 290,000 distinct CDR3 sequences, 20% to 25% of them appearing once. Regarding time point: persistent/refractory GD, antithyroid drugs over 5 years with positive TRAb. The authors made the TCR library using RNA they extracted from PBMCs. From an endocrinology department in Xi'an, China, came the patients. The collection involved drawing roughly 9.1 milliliters of peripheral blood into EDTA tubes.

The receptor's source is a female donor with Graves disease. The starting material was peripheral blood mononuclear cells (PBMCs), obtained when the disease was refractory, from a patient treated with antithyroid drugs. V gene TRBV4-1 combines with J gene TRBJ1-4; no clear D. The DNA for the CDR3 is TGCGCCAGCAGCCAAGAGGTCAGGAATGAAAAACTGTTTTTT. Its protein product is CASSQEVRNEKLFF.